The text below deals with one T cell receptor (beta chain). A read error may account for a junction end that differs from germline. The germline gives CDR1 SSHAT, CDR2 FNYEAQ (reference sequence). The CDR3 covers 15 residues. In the authors' methods: For nucleated cells, counts were estimated from reference gene primer amplification. TCRdb's copy holds only in-frame clones and misses some; the assay was immunoSEQ multiplex PCR. The V and J calls and the clone size are those of that table, but D and trimming were determined from the DNA. The table has about 170,000 clones, approximately 86% seen once. This record comes from a study of blood T cell repertoires in COVID-19. Across the study: Sites in the United States, Italy and Spain provided acute and convalescent COVID-19 samples. PBMCs, B-cell-depleted T cells, or T cells provided the cDNA or gDNA that made up the material.

The chain has TRBV7-7 and TRBJ2-2, with a weak D call TRBD2 (6 bases). This clonotype was sampled from a woman of 80 years or more with active or convalescent COVID-19. Source material: peripheral blood. The CDR3, as DNA: TGTGCTAGCAGCTTGCTTAGCGGGAACACCGGGGAGCTGTTTTTT. It yields the protein CASSLLSGNTGELFF.